The 15 T cell receptor beta chains below all came from one sample that was sequenced in a study of T-cell memory formation after mild COVID-19. TCRdb reprocessed the 5' RACE reads via MiXCR and lists one record per CDR3 protein. The profile covers about 270,000 distinct CDR3 sequences, with approximately 19% appearing a single time and 23% taken by the ten largest. Sequences were obtained from PBMCs or a T cell subset sorted from them (not recorded which). These receptors came from a man between 18 and 35 years old who had mild COVID-19 (a few samples of this study predate the infection). Cell type and time point are not known.

The CDR3: CASSYSSYNYEQYV. In DNA, the CDR3 is TGTGCCAGCAGTTACTCTTCCTATAACTACGAGCAGTACGTC. J is TRBJ2-7 and V is TRBV6-6; D remains unclear. The CDR3 loop spans 14 amino acids. V lost 0 bases and J 3 bases, leaving 9 bases between the germline ends. Germline V gene sequence: CDR1 MNHNY, CDR2 SVGAGI (reference sequence).

This chain links TRBV2 with TRBJ2-3; tentative D call: TRBD1 (6 bases). Germline V CDR1 and CDR2: SNHLY, FYNNEI. Trimming removed 1 base from V and 1 base from J, with 9 bases in between. The CDR3 runs 15 residues. Written as DNA, the CDR3 is TGTGCCAGCAGTGAAGTGGGGGCCCGCACAGATACGCAGTATTTT. Protein sequence: CASSEVGARTDTQYF.

The chain employs TRBV12-3 or TRBV12-4 and TRBJ1-6; 9 positions match TRBD1. The CDR3 has 14 amino acids. The J segment lost 10 bases and the V segment lost 6 bases, leaving 7 bases of the junction unmatched. CDR3 amino acids: CASSWDRVRSPLHF. CDR3 DNA: TGTGCCAGCAGCTGGGACAGGGTGAGATCACCCCTCCACTTT.

The chain uses TRBV11-2 and TRBJ2-3; D uncertain. The V end was cut by 0 bases, the J end by 0 bases, with 10 bases between. CDR1 is SGHAT and CDR2 is FQNNGV in the germline V gene. The CDR3 loop spans 16 amino acids. The CDR3 bases are TGTGCCAGCAGCTTAGATTCCGGCGCTAGCACAGATACGCAGTATTTT. Translating gives CASSLDSGASTDTQYF.

V usage is TRBV7-9 and J usage is TRBJ2-5, with D tentatively TRBD1 (5 bases). Germline V gene sequence: CDR1 SEHNR, CDR2 FQNEAQ (reference sequence). Trimming took off 5 bases at V and 7 bases at J, with 17 bases between the two ends. This CDR3 contains 14 residues. As DNA, the CDR3 is TGTGCCAGCAGCCCAGCAGGGATTCGAGGGACCCAGTACTTC. Its protein is CASSPAGIRGTQYF.

CDR3 sequence: CASSLAGAAFF. Here the CDR3 DNA reads TGTGCCAGCAGCTTGGCGGGAGCCGCTTTCTTT. The chain employs TRBV7-9 and TRBJ1-1; D uncertain. The CDR3 loop spans 11 amino acids. The germline V gene has CDR1 SEHNR and CDR2 FQNEAQ (reference sequence). V gave up 3 bases and J gave up 11 bases, with 10 bases separating them.

The J gene is TRBJ1-1, the V gene TRBV6-2 or TRBV6-3, with D possibly TRBD1 on 6 matching bases. Germline lookup yields CDR1 MNHEY and CDR2 SVGEGT. V was pared by 8 bases and J by 6 bases, with 10 bases between. The CDR3 runs to 11 residues. CDR3 DNA: TGTGCCAGCGGGGAGGGGGCTGAAGCTTTCTTT. Its translation is CASGEGAEAFF.

The chain combines TRBV12-3 or TRBV12-4 with TRBJ2-5, with 15 nucleotides matching TRBD2. This CDR3 region has 15 residues. Unmatched junction bases numbered 4, after V lost 6 bases and J lost 5 bases. The CDR3 region has the DNA TGTGCCAGCAGAGGACTAGCGGGGGGGGGCGAGACCCAGTACTTC. It encodes CASRGLAGGGETQYF.

This clonotype has at least ten counts. The DNA for the CDR3 is TGTGCCAGCAGTCCTATCACTAGCGTAGAAGAGACCCAGTACTTC. As protein: CASSPITSVEETQYF. V gene TRBV6-5 combines with J gene TRBJ2-5; 7 nucleotides line up with TRBD2. Per the germline V gene, CDR1 is MNHEY and CDR2 is SVGAGI. The junction had 9 bases not matched to a gene; V was cut back by 5 bases and J by 3 bases. The CDR3 sequence is 15 residues long.

The chain carries TRBV27 and TRBJ2-2; D may be TRBD1 (6 bases). The V and J ends lost 9 bases and 6 bases respectively, with 20 bases between them. In germline, CDR1 is MNHEY, CDR2 SMNVEV (reference sequence). CDR3 length: 15 amino acids. The CDR3 protein is CARSLATGFSGELFF. The CDR3 DNA follows: TGTGCCAGATCACTCGCCACAGGGTTCTCCGGGGAGCTGTTTTTT.

This clonotype was counted ten times or more. The V and J genes are TRBV5-1 and TRBJ2-2, with D possibly being TRBD1 (5 bases). The CDR3 sequence is 14 residues long. The V gene's germline CDR1 is SGHRS and CDR2 YFSETQ. V lost 7 bases and J lost 3, with 13 bases in between. CDR3 region: CASLGRGDTGELFF. The CDR3 nucleotides read TGCGCCAGCCTGGGTAGGGGCGACACCGGGGAGCTGTTTTTT.

V usage is TRBV6-6 and J usage is TRBJ2-7; 8 bases fit TRBD1. V was pared by 5 bases and J by 3 bases, with 6 bases of the junction left unmatched. CDR3 length: 14 amino acids. Germline V CDR1 and CDR2: MNHNY, SVGAGI (reference sequence). CDR3 in DNA: TGTGCCAGCAGTAGGGACAGGATCGACTACGAGCAGTACTTC. Translation gives CASSRDRIDYEQYF.

Ten or more counts support this clonotype. The rearrangement joins TRBV2 to TRBJ2-7; possible D gene TRBD2, 6 bases. V was shortened by 4 bases and J by 3 bases, with 10 bases between the two germline ends. Germline CDR1 and CDR2: SNHLY and FYNNEI. This CDR3 region has 13 residues. In DNA, the CDR3 is TGTGCCAGCAGTGCGGGGGTTAGCTACGAGCAGTACTTC. This sequence encodes CASSAGVSYEQYF.

The rearrangement joins TRBV6-5 to TRBJ2-7, with TRBD1 matching 10 bases. This CDR3 has 15 amino acids. The J segment lost 7 bases and the V segment lost 5 bases, leaving 11 bases of the junction unmatched. Germline CDR1 MNHEY, CDR2 SVGAGI. The CDR3 region is CASSKSGTGVREQYV. The CDR3 region has the DNA TGTGCCAGCAGTAAATCCGGGACAGGGGTTAGGGAGCAGTACGTC.

This clonotype was observed a handful of times. The chain combines TRBV5-1 with TRBJ1-1; D is uncertain. V was pared by 1 base and J by 1 base, with 11 bases between. From germline, CDR1 is SGHRS and CDR2 YFSETQ. The CDR3 runs 15 residues. The CDR3 nucleotides read TGCGCCAGCAGCTTGCTTCATACGGAGAACACTGAAGCTTTCTTT. It specifies CASSLLHTENTEAFF.